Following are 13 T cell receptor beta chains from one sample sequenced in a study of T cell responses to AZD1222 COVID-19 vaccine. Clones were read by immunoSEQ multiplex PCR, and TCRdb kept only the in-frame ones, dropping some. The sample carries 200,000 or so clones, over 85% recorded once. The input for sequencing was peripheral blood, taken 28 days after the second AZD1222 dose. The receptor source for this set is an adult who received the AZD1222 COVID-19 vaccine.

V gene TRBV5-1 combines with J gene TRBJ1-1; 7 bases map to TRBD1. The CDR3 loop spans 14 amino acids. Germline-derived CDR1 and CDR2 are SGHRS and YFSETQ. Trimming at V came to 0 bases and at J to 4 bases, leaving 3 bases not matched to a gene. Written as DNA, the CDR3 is TGCGCCAGCAGCTTGGGACAGGGTCCCACTGAAGCTTTCTTT. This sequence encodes CASSLGQGPTEAFF. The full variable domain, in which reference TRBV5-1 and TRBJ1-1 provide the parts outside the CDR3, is KAGVTQTPRYLIKTRGQQVTLSCSPISGHRSVSWYQQTPGQGLQFLFEYFSETQRNKGNFPGRFSGRQFSNSRSEMNVSTLELGDSALYLCASSLGQGPTEAFFGQGTRLTVV.

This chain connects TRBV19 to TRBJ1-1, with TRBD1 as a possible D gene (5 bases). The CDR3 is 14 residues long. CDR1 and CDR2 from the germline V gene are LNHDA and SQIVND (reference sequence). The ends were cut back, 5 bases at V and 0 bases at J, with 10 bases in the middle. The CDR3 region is CASSVGPLNTEAFF. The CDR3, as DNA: TGTGCCAGTAGTGTGGGGCCGTTGAACACTGAAGCTTTCTTT. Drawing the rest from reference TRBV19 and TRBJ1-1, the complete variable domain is DGGITQSPKYLFRKEGQNVTLSCEQNLNHDAMYWYRQDPGQGLRLIYYSQIVNDFQKGDIAEGYSVSREKKESFPLTVTSAQKNPTAFYLCASSVGPLNTEAFFGQGTRLTVV.

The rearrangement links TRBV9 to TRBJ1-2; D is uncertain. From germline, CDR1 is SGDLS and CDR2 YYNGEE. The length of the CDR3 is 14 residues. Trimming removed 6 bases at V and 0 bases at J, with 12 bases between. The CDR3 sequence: CASTPDRPNYGYTF. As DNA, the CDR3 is TGTGCCAGCACGCCGGACCGACCTAACTATGGCTACACCTTC. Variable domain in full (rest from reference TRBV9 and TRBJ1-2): DSGVTQTPKHLITATGQRVTLRCSPRSGDLSVYWYQQSLDQGLQFLIQYYNGEERAKGNILERFSAQQFPDLHSELNLSSLELGDSALYFCASTPDRPNYGYTFGSGTRLTVV.

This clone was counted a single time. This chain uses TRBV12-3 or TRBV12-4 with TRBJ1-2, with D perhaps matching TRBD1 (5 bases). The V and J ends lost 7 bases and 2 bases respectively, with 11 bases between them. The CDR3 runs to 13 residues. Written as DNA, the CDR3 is TGTGCCAGCACTCGGGGGGGGAACTATGGCTACACCTTC. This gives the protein CASTRGGNYGYTF.

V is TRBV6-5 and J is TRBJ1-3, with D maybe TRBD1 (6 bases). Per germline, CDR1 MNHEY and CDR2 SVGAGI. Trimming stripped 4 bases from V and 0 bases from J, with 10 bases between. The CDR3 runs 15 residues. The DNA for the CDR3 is TGTGCCAGCAGTTTCAGGGGAGTCTCTGGAAACACCATATATTTT. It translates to CASSFRGVSGNTIYF.

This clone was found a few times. CDR3: CASSLIGTSYEQYF. As DNA, the CDR3 is TGTGCCAGCAGCTTAATAGGGACATCCTACGAGCAGTACTTC. The chain joins TRBV7-2 to TRBJ2-7; a weak D match, TRBD1 (6 bases). CDR3 length: 14 amino acids. Germline V gives CDR1 SGHTA, CDR2 FQGNSA. Trimming shortened V by 2 bases and J by 1 base, and 9 bases separated the two germline ends. The whole variable domain, filled in from reference TRBV7-2 and TRBJ2-7, reads GAGVSQSPSNKVTEKGKDVELRCDPISGHTALYWYRQSLGQGLEFLIYFQGNSAPDKSGLPSDRFSAERTGGSVSTLTIQRTQQEDSAVYLCASSLIGTSYEQYFGPGTRLTVT.

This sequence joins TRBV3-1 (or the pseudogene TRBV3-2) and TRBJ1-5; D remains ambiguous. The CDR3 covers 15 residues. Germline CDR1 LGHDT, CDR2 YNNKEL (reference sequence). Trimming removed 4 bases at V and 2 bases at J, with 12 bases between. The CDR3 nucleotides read TGTGCCAGCAGCCGAGGGCTTCAGGGCAATCAGCCCCAGCATTTT. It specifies CASSRGLQGNQPQHF.

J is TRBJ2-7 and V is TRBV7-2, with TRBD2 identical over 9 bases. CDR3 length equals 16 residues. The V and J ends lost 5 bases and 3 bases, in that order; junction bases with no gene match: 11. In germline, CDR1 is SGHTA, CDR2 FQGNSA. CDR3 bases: TGTGCCAGCAGCCCAGTGGCGGGGGGGCCGAGCTACGAGCAGTACTTC. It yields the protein CASSPVAGGPSYEQYF. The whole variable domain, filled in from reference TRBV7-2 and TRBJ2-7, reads GAGVSQSPSNKVTEKGKDVELRCDPISGHTALYWYRQSLGQGLEFLIYFQGNSAPDKSGLPSDRFSAERTGGSVSTLTIQRTQQEDSAVYLCASSPVAGGPSYEQYFGPGTRLTVT.

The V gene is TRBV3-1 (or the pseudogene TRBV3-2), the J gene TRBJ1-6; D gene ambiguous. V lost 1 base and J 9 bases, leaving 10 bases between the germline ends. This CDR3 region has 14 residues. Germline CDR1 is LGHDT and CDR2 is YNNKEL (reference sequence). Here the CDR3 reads CASSQGIGISPLHF. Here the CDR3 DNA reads TGTGCCAGCAGCCAAGGTATCGGAATTTCACCCCTCCACTTT.

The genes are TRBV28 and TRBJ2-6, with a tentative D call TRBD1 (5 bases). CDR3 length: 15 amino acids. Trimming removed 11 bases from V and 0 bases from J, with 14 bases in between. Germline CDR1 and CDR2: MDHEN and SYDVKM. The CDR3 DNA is TGTGCCGCATCAGGGTATTTCTCTGGGGCCAACGTCCTGACTTTC. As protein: CAASGYFSGANVLTF.

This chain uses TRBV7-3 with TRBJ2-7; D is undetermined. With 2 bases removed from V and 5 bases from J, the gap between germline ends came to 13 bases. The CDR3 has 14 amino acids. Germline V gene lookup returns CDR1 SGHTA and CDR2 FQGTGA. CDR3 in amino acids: CASSLSTVENEQYF. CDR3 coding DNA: TGTGCCAGCAGCTTATCTACGGTGGAGAACGAGCAGTACTTC.

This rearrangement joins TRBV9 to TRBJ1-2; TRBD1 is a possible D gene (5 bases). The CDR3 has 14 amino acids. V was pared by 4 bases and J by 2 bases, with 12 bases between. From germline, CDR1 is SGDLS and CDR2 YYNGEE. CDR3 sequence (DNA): TGTGCCAGCAGCTCCCTGTCAGGGAACTATGGCTACACCTTC. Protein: CASSSLSGNYGYTF.

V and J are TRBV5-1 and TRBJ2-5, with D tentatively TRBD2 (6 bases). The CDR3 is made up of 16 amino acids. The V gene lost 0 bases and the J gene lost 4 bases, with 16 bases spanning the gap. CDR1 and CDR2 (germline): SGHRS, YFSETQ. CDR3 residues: CASSLGKTSPRETQYF. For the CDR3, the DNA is TGCGCCAGCAGCTTGGGGAAGACTAGTCCCCGAGAGACCCAGTACTTC.